This entry is about one T cell receptor beta chain. Its antigen is still unknown. This sample was taken from a study of lymphopenia after photon versus proton radiotherapy. Study results and caveats: Post-nadir TCR diversity decline inversely tracked overall survival among those who died. Proton therapy kept repertoires fairly stable, unlike photons, which gained effector/memory cells. Oligoclonal CD8+ Temra expansion after nadir drove photon patients' diversity drop.

TCRdb's table, derived via immunoSEQ multiplex PCR, lists solely in-frame clones and lacks some. The sample yields around 26,000 clones, around 85% seen once. From germline, CDR1 is LNHNV and CDR2 YYDKDF (reference sequence). The trim removed 1 base at V and 6 bases at J, leaving 10 bases unmatched. The CDR3 is 17 amino acids. This clonotype originated in a man aged 50 or older with gastric cancer. Sequences were derived from peripheral blood, sampled from a patient treated with photon-based radiotherapy. The chain links TRBV15 to TRBJ2-4; 9 bases fit TRBD2. CDR3 region: CATSRGLADLRGNIQYF. The CDR3 region has the DNA TGTGCCACCAGCAGAGGACTAGCGGACCTCAGGGGAAACATTCAGTACTTC.